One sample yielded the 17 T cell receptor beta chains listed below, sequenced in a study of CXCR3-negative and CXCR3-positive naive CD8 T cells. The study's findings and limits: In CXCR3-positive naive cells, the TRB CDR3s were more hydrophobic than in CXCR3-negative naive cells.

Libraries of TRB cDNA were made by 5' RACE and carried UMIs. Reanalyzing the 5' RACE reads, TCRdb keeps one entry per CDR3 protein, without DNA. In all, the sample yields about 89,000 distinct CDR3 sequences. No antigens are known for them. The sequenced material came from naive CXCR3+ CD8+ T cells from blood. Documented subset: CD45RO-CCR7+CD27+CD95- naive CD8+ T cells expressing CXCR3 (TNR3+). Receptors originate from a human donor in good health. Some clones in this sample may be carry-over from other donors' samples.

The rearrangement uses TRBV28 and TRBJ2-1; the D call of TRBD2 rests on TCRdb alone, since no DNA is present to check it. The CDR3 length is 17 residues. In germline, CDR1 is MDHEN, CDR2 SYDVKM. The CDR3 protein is CASSFASGGSPYNEQFF.

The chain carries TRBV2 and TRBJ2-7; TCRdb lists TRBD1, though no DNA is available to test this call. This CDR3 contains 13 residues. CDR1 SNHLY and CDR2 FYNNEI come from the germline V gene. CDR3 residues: CASSAARGYEQYF.

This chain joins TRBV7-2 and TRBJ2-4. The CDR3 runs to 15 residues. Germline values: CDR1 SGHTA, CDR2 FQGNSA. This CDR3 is CASSVVPIAKNIQYF.

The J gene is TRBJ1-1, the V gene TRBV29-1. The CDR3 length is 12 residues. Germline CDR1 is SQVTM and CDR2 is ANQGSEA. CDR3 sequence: CSVEDSPDEAFF.

CDR3 residues: CASSLVVLTGELFF. The chain is built from TRBV7-9 and TRBJ2-2. CDR3 length equals 14 residues. Germline CDR1 SEHNR, CDR2 FQNEAQ (reference sequence).

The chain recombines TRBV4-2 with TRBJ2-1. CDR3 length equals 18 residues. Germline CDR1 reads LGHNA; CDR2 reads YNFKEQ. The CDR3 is CASSQDQRVASSYNEQFF.

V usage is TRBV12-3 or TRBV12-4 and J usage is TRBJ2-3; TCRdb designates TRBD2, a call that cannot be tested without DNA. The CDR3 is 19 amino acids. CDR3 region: CASSRLAGGDPVITDTQYF.

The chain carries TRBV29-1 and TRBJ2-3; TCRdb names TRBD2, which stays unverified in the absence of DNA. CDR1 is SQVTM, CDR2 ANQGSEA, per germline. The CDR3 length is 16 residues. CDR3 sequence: CSVEDPAGERTDTQYF.

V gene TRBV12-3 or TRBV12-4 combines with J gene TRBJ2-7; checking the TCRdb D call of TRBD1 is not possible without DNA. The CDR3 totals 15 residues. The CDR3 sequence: CASSLEQGWSYEQYF.

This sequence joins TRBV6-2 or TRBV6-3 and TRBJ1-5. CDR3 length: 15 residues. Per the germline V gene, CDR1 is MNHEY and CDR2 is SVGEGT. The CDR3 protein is CASSYSRQINQPQHF.

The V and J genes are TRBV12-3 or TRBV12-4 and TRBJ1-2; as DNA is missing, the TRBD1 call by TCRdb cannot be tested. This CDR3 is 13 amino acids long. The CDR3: CASSRDRSGGYTF.

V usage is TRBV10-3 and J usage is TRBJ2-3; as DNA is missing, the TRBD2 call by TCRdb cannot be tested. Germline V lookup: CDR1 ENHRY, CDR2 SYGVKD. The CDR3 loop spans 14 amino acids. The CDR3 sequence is CAIRDSGESDTQYF.

CDR3 in amino acids: CASSPRLETQYF. The chain couples TRBV11-2 to TRBJ2-5; TCRdb designates TRBD1, a call that cannot be tested without DNA. CDR3 length: 12 amino acids. Germline assignment: CDR1 SGHAT and CDR2 FQNNGV.

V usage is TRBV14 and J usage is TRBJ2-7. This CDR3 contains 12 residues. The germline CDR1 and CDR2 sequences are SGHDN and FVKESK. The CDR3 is CASSQVFYEQYF.

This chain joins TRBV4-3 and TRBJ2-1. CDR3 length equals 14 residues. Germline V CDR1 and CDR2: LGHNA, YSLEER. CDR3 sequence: CASSPRVPYNEQFF.

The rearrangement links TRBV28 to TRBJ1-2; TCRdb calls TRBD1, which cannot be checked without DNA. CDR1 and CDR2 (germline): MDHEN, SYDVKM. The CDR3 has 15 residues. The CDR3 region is CASSFSGQMWYGYTF.

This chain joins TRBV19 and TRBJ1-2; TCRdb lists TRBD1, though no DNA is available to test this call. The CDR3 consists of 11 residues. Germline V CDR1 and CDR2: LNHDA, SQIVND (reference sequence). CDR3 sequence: CATLLGYGYTF. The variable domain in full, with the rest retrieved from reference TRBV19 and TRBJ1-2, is DGGITQSPKYLFRKEGQNVTLSCEQNLNHDAMYWYRQDPGQGLRLIYYSQIVNDFQKGDIAEGYSVSREKKESFPLTVTSAQKNPTAFYLCATLLGYGYTFGSGTRLTVV.